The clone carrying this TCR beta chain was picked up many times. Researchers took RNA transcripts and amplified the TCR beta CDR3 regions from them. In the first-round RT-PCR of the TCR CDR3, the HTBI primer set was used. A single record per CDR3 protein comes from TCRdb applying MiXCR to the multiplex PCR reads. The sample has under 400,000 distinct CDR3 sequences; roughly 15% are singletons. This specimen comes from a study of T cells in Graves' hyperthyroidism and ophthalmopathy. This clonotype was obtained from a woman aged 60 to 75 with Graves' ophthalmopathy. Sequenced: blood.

CDR3 loop: CASSLGGLAELSTDTQYF. CDR3 coding DNA: TGCGCCAGCAGCTTGGGTGGACTAGCGGAGCTTAGCACAGATACGCAGTATTTT. The rearrangement joins TRBV5-1 to TRBJ2-3; 10 nucleotides match TRBD2. Trimming at V came to 0 bases and at J to 0 bases, leaving 7 bases not matched to a gene. Per the germline V gene, CDR1 is SGHRS and CDR2 is YFSETQ. The CDR3 has 18 amino acids.